The source of this TCR beta chain is a study of shared clonotypes between healthy human individuals. This clone has a single count. What it recognizes is unknown. Sorted-subset replicate PCRs used 200 ng of genomic DNA. This amount corresponded to 30,000 to 35,000 T cell genomes. Measured with immunoSEQ multiplex PCR; TCRdb has only the in-frame clones, and not every one. In the table there are a few million clones, just over 90% of which are singletons. The study separated CD4+ cells into CD45RA+ naive and CD45RA-negative memory subsets. The germline CDR1 and CDR2 sequences are MNHEY and SVGAGI. Trimming stripped 7 bases from V and 0 bases from J, with 12 bases between. The CDR3 is made up of 14 amino acids. General study findings and limits: Represented diversity (both genetic and exposure-history) was limited by the small number of donors. The generation probabilities recorded for non-shared clonotypes fell below those of clonotypes shared by all four donors.

The sample taken for sequencing was naive CD4+ T cells sorted from blood. As for subset: CD45RA+ positively selected. The clonotype originates from a man aged 18 to 29 in good health. V gene TRBV6-5 combines with J gene TRBJ1-1; D gene ambiguous. CDR3 nucleotide sequence: TGTGCCAGCAAACACAAGTTCATGAACACTGAAGCTTTCTTT. This gives the protein CASKHKFMNTEAFF.